This is a list of T cell receptor beta chains from one sample in a study of blood T cell repertoires in COVID-19. The data were produced by immunoSEQ multiplex PCR, yet TCRdb's version contains in-frame clones alone and is incomplete. In the table there are some 98,000 clones, about four fifths of which are singletons. The sequenced material came from peripheral blood. These receptor sequences come from a human donor in a cohort sampled during active COVID-19. CDR3s include the opening cysteine and the closing phenylalanine or tryptophan. The order of the fields is V gene, clone size, D gene, J gene, CDR3 DNA, CDR3 protein. A D gene is named only where the DNA matches it firmly. Clone size, where shown, is once, few, many, or a class for clones that have expanded.

TRBV10-3	once	TRBD2	TRBJ2-7	TGTGCCATCAGTGGACTAGCGGGAGGAACTTACGAGCAGTACTTC	CAISGLAGGTYEQYF
TRBV5-1	NA	TRBD2	TRBJ2-3	TGCGCCAGCAGCCCCCCTAGGCTAGCGGGAAAAGATACGCAGTATTTT	CASSPPRLAGKDTQYF
TRBV4-2	NA	TRBD2	TRBJ2-7	TGTGCCAGCAGCCGCCGATCCGGGACTAGCGGGAGGGGCGGCTCCTACGAGCAGTACTTC	CASSRRSGTSGRGGSYEQYF
TRBV5-1	NA	NA	TRBJ1-6	TGCGCCAGTCCGTTCCGGGGGGGATCACCCCTCCACTTT	CASPFRGGSPLHF
TRBV11-2	NA	NA	TRBJ2-7	TGTGCCAGCAGCTTAGAGAGGGGAGGCGAGCAGTACTTC	CASSLERGGEQYF
TRBV10-3	NA	TRBD2	TRBJ2-1	TGTGCCATCAGCCTCGGGGGGGCAGACTACAATGAGCAGTTCTTC	CAISLGGADYNEQFF
TRBV7-7	NA	NA	TRBJ2-6	TGTGCCAGCAGCCCTTTATCCGGGAGCTCTGGGGCCAACGTCCTGACTTTC	CASSPLSGSSGANVLTF
TRBV3-1/TRBV3-2	NA	TRBD2	TRBJ2-7	TGTGCCAGCAGCAAGACTAGCGGGAGGGTCGAGCAGTACTTC	CASSKTSGRVEQYF
TRBV7-2	NA	TRBD1	TRBJ1-2	TGTGCCAGCAGCTCCCTGGGGGACAGGAATAACTATGGCTACACCTTC	CASSSLGDRNNYGYTF
TRBV15	NA	TRBD1	TRBJ2-5	TGTGCCACCAGCACCCGGACAGGGTCAGGGGAGACCCAGTACTTC	CATSTRTGSGETQYF
TRBV2	few	TRBD1	TRBJ1-1	TGTGCCAGCAGAGGCTCGACAGGGGGGGGAACTGAAGCTTTCTTT	CASRGSTGGGTEAFF
TRBV20-1	NA	NA	TRBJ1-1	TGCAGTGCCAGGGTAGACACTGAAGCTTTCTTT	CSARVDTEAFF
TRBV24-1	NA	TRBD2	TRBJ2-3	TGTGCCTCCGCCCCGTCCGGGACTAGCAATTTCGCAGATACGCAGTATTTT	CASAPSGTSNFADTQYF
TRBV28	NA	NA	TRBJ2-3	TGTGCCAGCATTCAAAGGGAGACAGATACGCAGTATTTT	CASIQRETDTQYF
TRBV2	NA	NA	TRBJ2-7	TGTGCCAGCACTCAAGGGGGGGTCTCCTACGAGCAGTACTTC	CASTQGGVSYEQYF
TRBV7-9	once	TRBD1	TRBJ2-7	TGTGCCAGCAGCTTATTTGGGACAGGGGGCCACGAGCAGTACTTC	CASSLFGTGGHEQYF
TRBV27	NA	NA	TRBJ2-5	TGTGCCAGCAAGGTTGAGGCCATCCAAGAGACCCAGTACTTC	CASKVEAIQETQYF
TRBV5-1	NA	NA	TRBJ2-3	TGCGCCAGCTACCCGGGGTCTAGCACAGATACGCAGTATTTT	CASYPGSSTDTQYF
TRBV29-1	NA	NA	TRBJ1-1	TGCAGCGTTGAACAGGGGCCGAACACTGAAGCTTTCTTT	CSVEQGPNTEAFF
TRBV2	NA	NA	TRBJ1-5	TGTGCCAGCAGTTCAAGACAGCGCCAGCCCCAGCATTTT	CASSSRQRQPQHF
TRBV14	NA	NA	TRBJ2-7	TGTGCCAGCAGCCATCCTGGGGGCAGGGCCGGTTACGAGCAGTACTTC	CASSHPGGRAGYEQYF
TRBV28	NA	TRBD1	TRBJ1-2	TGTGCCAGCGGCCAGGGGGCGCATGGCTACACCTTC	CASGQGAHGYTF
TRBV27	few	TRBD2	TRBJ2-3	TGTGCCAGCAGGGGACTAGCGGGAGTGGGAGATACGCAGTATTTT	CASRGLAGVGDTQYF
TRBV9	NA	NA	TRBJ2-7	TGTGCCAGCAGCCAGGGTTCAGCCCACTACGAGCAGTACTTC	CASSQGSAHYEQYF
TRBV5-1	few	NA	TRBJ1-2	TGCGCCAGCAGCTTGGGAGGGGACAATGGCTACACCTTC	CASSLGGDNGYTF
TRBV6-6	few	NA	TRBJ1-6	TGTGCCAGCAGTCTCCGGACAGCTTCGAATTCACCCCTCCACTTT	CASSLRTASNSPLHF
TRBV14	NA	TRBD1	TRBJ1-2	TGTGCCAGCAGCCCTGGGACAGGGACTGCCGGGAGCGGCTACACCTTC	CASSPGTGTAGSGYTF
TRBV19	NA	TRBD1	TRBJ1-5	TGTGCCAGTAAGGTAGCGACAGGGATAAATCAGCCCCAGCATTTT	CASKVATGINQPQHF
TRBV10-3	NA	NA	TRBJ2-3	TGTGCCATCAGTGAGTTGGGCCCAAGCACAGATACGCAGTATTTT	CAISELGPSTDTQYF
TRBV4-1	NA	TRBD1	TRBJ1-5	TGCGCCAGCAGCCAAGGGCACAGGGGGGATCAGCCCCAGCATTTT	CASSQGHRGDQPQHF
TRBV6-5	NA	NA	TRBJ2-7	TGTGCCGCAGTAATGAGGCCCTCCTACGAGCAGTACTTC	CAAVMRPSYEQYF
TRBV5-4	once	NA	TRBJ1-4	TGTGCCAGCAGCTGGGGCGCCAGGGGCAATGAAAAACTGTTTTTT	CASSWGARGNEKLFF
TRBV28	NA	TRBD1	TRBJ1-1	TGTGCCAGCAGTTCAAGGACAGGGGGGGATGAAGCTTTCTTT	CASSSRTGGDEAFF
TRBV10-3	once	NA	TRBJ2-2	TGTGCCATCCATACGGCCGGGGAGCTGTTTTTT	CAIHTAGELFF
TRBV5-5	NA	NA	TRBJ2-7	TGTGCCAGCAGCTTGGACCGAGCGGCGAACTACGAGCAGTACTTC	CASSLDRAANYEQYF
TRBV28	once	TRBD1	TRBJ1-1	TGTGCCAGCCAAACGGGGGGATGGGGGACAGGGCGTGAAGCTTTCTTT	CASQTGGWGTGREAFF
TRBV29-1	NA	NA	TRBJ1-1	TGCAGCGTTGAAGCAACTTTGACAGAGAACACTGAAGCTTTCTTT	CSVEATLTENTEAFF
TRBV5-4	NA	TRBD2	TRBJ2-1	TGTGCCAGCAGCCCGACTAGCGGGAGACCAGGAGAGCAGTTCTTC	CASSPTSGRPGEQFF
TRBV18	NA	NA	TRBJ2-1	TGTGCCAGCTCACCACGCGGAGGCAATGAGCAGTTCTTC	CASSPRGGNEQFF
TRBV15	NA	NA	TRBJ2-3	TGTGCCACCAGCAGTTCCCTGGACTACACAGATACGCAGTATTTT	CATSSSLDYTDTQYF
TRBV10-3	NA	NA	TRBJ2-2	TGTGCCATCAGTGGACTTACCGGGGAGCTGTTTTTT	CAISGLTGELFF
TRBV5-1	NA	NA	TRBJ2-7	TGCGCCAGCAGCTCTATCCCAGGGACCTACGAGCAGTACTTC	CASSSIPGTYEQYF
TRBV6-5	few	NA	TRBJ1-2	TGTGCCAGCATTAAACCAGGCGTGAACTATGGCTACACCTTC	CASIKPGVNYGYTF
TRBV6-5	once	NA	TRBJ1-2	TGTGCCAGCAGTCGACAGGCCGATAACTATGGCTACACCTTC	CASSRQADNYGYTF
TRBV2	NA	TRBD2	TRBJ2-1	TGTGCCAGCACCCCACTAGCGGGAGCGTTCAATGAGCAGTTCTTC	CASTPLAGAFNEQFF
TRBV28	NA	TRBD2	TRBJ2-1	TGTGCCAGCAGTTTAGGGGGACTAGCGGCTAATGAGCAGTTCTTC	CASSLGGLAANEQFF
TRBV18	NA	NA	TRBJ2-7	TGTGCCAGCTCACCAGCACCTAGCAACTACGAGCAGTACTTC	CASSPAPSNYEQYF
TRBV30	NA	NA	TRBJ2-7	TGTGCCTGGAGTGCAGGATTCGCCGAGCAGTACTTC	CAWSAGFAEQYF
TRBV7-3	NA	NA	TRBJ1-2	TGTGCCAGCAGCCCTGCGGGGTCCCGGGACTATGGCTACACCTTC	CASSPAGSRDYGYTF
TRBV21-1	NA	NA	TRBJ2-7	TGTGCCAGCAGCAATTCCGGGACAGGACCTCCTTACGAGCAGTACTTC	CASSNSGTGPPYEQYF
TRBV28	NA	TRBD1	TRBJ1-6	TGTGCCAGCAGAAAAGGGACAGGGACGAATTCACCCCTCCACTTT	CASRKGTGTNSPLHF
TRBV21-1	NA	NA	TRBJ1-3	NA	CAWGPGNTIYF
TRBV28	NA	TRBD2	TRBJ2-7	TGTGCCAGCAGCGGGACTAGCGGGAGGTTACTCGAGCAGTACTTC	CASSGTSGRLLEQYF
TRBV5-4	NA	TRBD2	TRBJ2-7	TGTGCCAGCAGCTTTAGCGGGCCCGGTGAGCAGTACTTC	CASSFSGPGEQYF
TRBV7-6	NA	NA	TRBJ1-1	TGTGCCAGCAGCCCCCCCCCAGGCGCATTAGTCCCTGAAGCTTTCTTT	CASSPPPGALVPEAFF
TRBV27	NA	NA	TRBJ2-7	TGTGCCAGCAGTCCCCTCCGAGTTTCCACCTACGAGCAGTACTTC	CASSPLRVSTYEQYF
TRBV6-5	NA	NA	TRBJ2-1	TGTGCCAGCAGTCAGGACAGATACAATGAGCAGTTCTTC	CASSQDRYNEQFF
TRBV18	NA	TRBD1	TRBJ2-7	TGTGCCAGCTCACCTCAAGGGACAGGGGCTATCGAGCAGTACTTC	CASSPQGTGAIEQYF
TRBV6-2/TRBV6-3	few	TRBD2	TRBJ2-1	TGTGCCAGCAGTTACGGACTAGCGGGGCACAATGAGCAGTTCTTC	CASSYGLAGHNEQFF